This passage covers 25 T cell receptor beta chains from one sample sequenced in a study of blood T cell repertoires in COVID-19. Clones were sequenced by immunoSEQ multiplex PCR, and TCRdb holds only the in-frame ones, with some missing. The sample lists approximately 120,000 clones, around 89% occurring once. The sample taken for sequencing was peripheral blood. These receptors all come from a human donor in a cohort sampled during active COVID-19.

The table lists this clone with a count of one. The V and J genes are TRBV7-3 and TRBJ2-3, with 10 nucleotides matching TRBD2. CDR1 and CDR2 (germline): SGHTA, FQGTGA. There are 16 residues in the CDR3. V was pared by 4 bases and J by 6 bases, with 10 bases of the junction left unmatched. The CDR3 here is CASSSSTSGPSDTQYF. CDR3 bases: TGTGCCAGCAGCTCGTCGACTAGCGGGCCCTCGGATACGCAGTATTTT.

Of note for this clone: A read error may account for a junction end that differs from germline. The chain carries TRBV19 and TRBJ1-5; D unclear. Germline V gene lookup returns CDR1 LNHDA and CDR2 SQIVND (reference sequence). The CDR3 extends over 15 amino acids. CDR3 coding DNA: TGTGCCAGTAGTATAGTTATTACGAGCAAACAGCCCCAGCATTTT. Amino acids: CASSIVITSKQPQHF.

The CDR3 spells CASSAGQGYEQYF. DNA for the CDR3: TGTGCCAGCAGCGCGGGACAGGGCTACGAGCAGTACTTC. The J gene is TRBJ2-7, the V gene TRBV5-4; 9 bases map to TRBD1. Germline V lookup: CDR1 SGHNT, CDR2 YYREEE (reference sequence). The CDR3 spans 13 residues. V trimming: 4 bases; J trimming: 3 bases; junction bases outside the gene matches: 2.

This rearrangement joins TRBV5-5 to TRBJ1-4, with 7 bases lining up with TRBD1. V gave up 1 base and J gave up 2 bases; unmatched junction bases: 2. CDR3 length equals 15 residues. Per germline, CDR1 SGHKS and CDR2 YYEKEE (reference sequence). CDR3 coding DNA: TGTGCCAGCAGCTTGTGGGGACAGACTAATGAAAAACTGTTTTTT. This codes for CASSLWGQTNEKLFF.

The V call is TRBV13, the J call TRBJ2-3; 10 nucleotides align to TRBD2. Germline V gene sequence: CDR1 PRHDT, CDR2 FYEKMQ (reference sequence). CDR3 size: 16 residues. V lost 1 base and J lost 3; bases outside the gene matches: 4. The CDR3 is CASSLVLAGDTDTQYF. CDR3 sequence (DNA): TGTGCCAGCAGCTTAGTTCTAGCGGGGGATACAGATACGCAGTATTTT.

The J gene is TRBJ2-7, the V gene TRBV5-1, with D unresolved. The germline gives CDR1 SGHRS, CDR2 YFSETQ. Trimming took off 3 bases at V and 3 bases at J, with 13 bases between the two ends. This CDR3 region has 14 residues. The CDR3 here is CASSYTTQRYEQYF. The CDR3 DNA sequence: TGCGCCAGCAGCTACACGACACAACGCTACGAGCAGTACTTC.

In DNA, the CDR3 is TGTGCCAGCAGCTTGAGGACGGCACGGGGAGATCCCCTCCACTTT. This codes for CASSLRTARGDPLHF. The chain combines TRBV5-6 with TRBJ1-6; D gene ambiguous. The V end lost 1 base, the J end lost 13 bases, and 18 bases lay between the germline ends. The CDR3 loop spans 15 amino acids. CDR1 is SGHDT, CDR2 YYEEEE, per germline.

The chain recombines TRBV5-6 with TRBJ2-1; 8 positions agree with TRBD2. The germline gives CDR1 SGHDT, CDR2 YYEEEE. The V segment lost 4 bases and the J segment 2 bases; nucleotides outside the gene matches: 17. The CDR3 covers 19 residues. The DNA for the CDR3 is TGTGCCAGCAGCCGACTTAGCGGGGTCCAAGGGTTCCCCTACAATGAGCAGTTCTTC. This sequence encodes CASSRLSGVQGFPYNEQFF. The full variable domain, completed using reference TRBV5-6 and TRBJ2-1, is DAGVTQSPTHLIKTRGQQVTLRCSPKSGHDTVSWYQQALGQGPQFIFQYYEEEERQRGNFPDRFSGHQFPNYSSELNVNALLLGDSALYLCASSRLSGVQGFPYNEQFFGPGTRLTVL.

CDR3 loop: CAQDGATEAFF. DNA of the CDR3: TGTGCCCAAGATGGGGCCACTGAAGCTTTCTTT. The rearrangement joins TRBV15 to TRBJ1-1, with D maybe TRBD1 (5 bases). Germline V gene sequence: CDR1 LNHNV, CDR2 YYDKDF (reference sequence). The CDR3 is 11 amino acids. Trimming stripped 11 bases from V and 4 bases from J, with 11 bases between.

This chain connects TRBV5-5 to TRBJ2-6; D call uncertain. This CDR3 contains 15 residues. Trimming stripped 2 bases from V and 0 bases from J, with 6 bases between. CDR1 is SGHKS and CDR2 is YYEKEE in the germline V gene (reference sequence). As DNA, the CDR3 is TGTGCCAGCAGCTTCCCAGTCTCTGGGGCCAACGTCCTGACTTTC. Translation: CASSFPVSGANVLTF.

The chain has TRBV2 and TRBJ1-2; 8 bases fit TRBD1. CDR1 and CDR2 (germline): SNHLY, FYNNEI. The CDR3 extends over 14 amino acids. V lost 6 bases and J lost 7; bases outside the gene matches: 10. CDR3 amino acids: CASRALTGVVGYTF. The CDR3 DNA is TGTGCCAGCAGAGCACTGACAGGGGTGGTTGGCTACACCTTC.

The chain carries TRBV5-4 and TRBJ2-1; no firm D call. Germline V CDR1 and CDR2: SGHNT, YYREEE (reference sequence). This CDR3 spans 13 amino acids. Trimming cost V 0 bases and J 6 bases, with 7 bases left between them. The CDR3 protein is CASSLAGGNEQFF. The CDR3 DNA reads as TGTGCCAGCAGCTTGGCCGGCGGCAATGAGCAGTTCTTC.

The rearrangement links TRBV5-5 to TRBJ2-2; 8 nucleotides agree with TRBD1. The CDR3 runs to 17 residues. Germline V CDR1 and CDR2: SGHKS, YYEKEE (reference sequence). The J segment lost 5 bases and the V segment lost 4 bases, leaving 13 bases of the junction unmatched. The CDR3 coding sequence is TGTGCCAGCAGCCCTCCTAGGGGGACAGGCCTTACCGGGGAGCTGTTTTTT. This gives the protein CASSPPRGTGLTGELFF.

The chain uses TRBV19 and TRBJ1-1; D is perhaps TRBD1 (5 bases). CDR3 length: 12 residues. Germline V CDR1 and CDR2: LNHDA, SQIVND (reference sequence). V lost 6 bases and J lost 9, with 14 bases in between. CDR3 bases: TGTGCCAGTAGGGACAAAGCCTTTAAAGCTTTCTTT. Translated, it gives CASRDKAFKAFF.

The chain's CDR3 is CASSQGQGYQEKLFF. In DNA form, the CDR3 reads TGTGCCAGCAGCCAAGGCCAGGGGTACCAAGAAAAACTGTTTTTT. This chain uses TRBV3-1 (or the pseudogene TRBV3-2) with TRBJ1-4, with D possibly being TRBD1 (6 bases). V was trimmed by 1 base and J by 8 bases, leaving 14 bases between them. The length of the CDR3 is 15 residues. Germline V lookup: CDR1 LGHDT, CDR2 YNNKEL (reference sequence).

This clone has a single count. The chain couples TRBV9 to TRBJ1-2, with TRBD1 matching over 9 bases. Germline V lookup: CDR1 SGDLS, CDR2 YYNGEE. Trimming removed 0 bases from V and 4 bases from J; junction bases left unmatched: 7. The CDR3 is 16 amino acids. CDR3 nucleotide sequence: TGTGCCAGCAGCGTAGGGGGGACAGGGCTTGCCTATGGCTACACCTTC. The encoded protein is CASSVGGTGLAYGYTF.

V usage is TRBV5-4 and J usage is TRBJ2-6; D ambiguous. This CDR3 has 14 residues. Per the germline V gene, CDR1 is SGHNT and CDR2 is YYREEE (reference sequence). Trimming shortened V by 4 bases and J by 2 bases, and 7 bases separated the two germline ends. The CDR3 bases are TGTGCCAGCAGCCAACGGGCTGGGGCCAACGTCCTGACTTTC. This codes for CASSQRAGANVLTF.

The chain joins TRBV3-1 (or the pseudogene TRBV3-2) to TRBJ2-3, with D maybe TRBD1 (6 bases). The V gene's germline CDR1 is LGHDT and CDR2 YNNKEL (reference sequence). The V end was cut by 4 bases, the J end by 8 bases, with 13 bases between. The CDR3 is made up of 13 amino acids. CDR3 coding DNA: TGTGCCAGCAGCCTTAACAGGGATGGTACGCAGTATTTT. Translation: CASSLNRDGTQYF.

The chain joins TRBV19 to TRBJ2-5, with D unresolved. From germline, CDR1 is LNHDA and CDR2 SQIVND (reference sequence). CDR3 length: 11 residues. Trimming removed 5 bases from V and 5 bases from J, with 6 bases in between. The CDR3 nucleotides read TGTGCCAGTAGTGCTCGGGAGACCCAGTACTTC. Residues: CASSARETQYF. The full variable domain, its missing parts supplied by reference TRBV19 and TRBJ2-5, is DGGITQSPKYLFRKEGQNVTLSCEQNLNHDAMYWYRQDPGQGLRLIYYSQIVNDFQKGDIAEGYSVSREKKESFPLTVTSAQKNPTAFYLCASSARETQYFGPGTRLLVL.

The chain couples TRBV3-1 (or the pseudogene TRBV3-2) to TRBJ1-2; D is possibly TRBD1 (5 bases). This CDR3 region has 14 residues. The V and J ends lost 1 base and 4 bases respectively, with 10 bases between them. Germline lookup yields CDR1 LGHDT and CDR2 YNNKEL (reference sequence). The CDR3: CASSQAGGGYGYTF. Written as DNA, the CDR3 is TGTGCCAGCAGCCAAGCGGGGGGGGGCTATGGCTACACCTTC.

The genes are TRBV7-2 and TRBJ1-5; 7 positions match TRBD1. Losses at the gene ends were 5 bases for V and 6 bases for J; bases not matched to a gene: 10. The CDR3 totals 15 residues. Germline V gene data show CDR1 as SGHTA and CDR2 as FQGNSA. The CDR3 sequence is CASSILRGRGQPQHF. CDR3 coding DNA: TGTGCCAGCAGCATACTAAGGGGGCGAGGTCAGCCCCAGCATTTT.

The CDR3 reads CASSPPAGPLDEQYF. The CDR3 DNA sequence: TGTGCCAGCTCACCACCGGCAGGGCCCCTCGACGAGCAGTACTTC. The chain couples TRBV18 to TRBJ2-7; a possible D gene is TRBD1 (5 bases). V gave up 0 bases and J gave up 5 bases, with 14 bases separating them. The germline V gene has CDR1 KGHSH and CDR2 LQKENI. The CDR3 has 15 amino acids.

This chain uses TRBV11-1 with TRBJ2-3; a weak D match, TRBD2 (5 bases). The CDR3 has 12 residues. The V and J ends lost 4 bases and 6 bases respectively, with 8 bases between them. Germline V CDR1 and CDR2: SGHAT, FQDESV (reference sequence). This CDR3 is CASSSGKDTQYF. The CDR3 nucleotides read TGTGCCAGCAGCTCGGGGAAGGATACGCAGTATTTT.

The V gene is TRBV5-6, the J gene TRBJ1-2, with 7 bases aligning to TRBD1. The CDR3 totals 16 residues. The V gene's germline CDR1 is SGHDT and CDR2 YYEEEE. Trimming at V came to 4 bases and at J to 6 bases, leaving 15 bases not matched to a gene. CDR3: CASSRVGRDSMDGYTF. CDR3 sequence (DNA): TGTGCCAGCAGCCGGGTGGGCCGGGACAGTATGGATGGCTACACCTTC.

The CDR3 region has the DNA TGTGCCAGCAGCCAAGCCGGGACAGTGGACACTGAAGCTTTCTTT. This encodes CASSQAGTVDTEAFF. The chain has TRBV3-1 (or the pseudogene TRBV3-2) and TRBJ1-1; 7 nucleotides match TRBD1. Germline V CDR1 and CDR2: LGHDT, YNNKEL (reference sequence). CDR3 length: 15 residues. The J segment lost 3 bases and the V segment lost 1 base, leaving 5 bases of the junction unmatched.